These T cell receptor beta chains were read from a single sample in a study of control samples from healthy donors and cancer patients. Some clones are missing from TCRdb's copy, which holds only in-frame ones; the method was immunoSEQ multiplex PCR. The sample contains over 200,000 clones, over 75% of which appear only once. The specimen sequenced was PBMCs. Receptors originate from a woman between 55 and 75 years old with lung cancer. Both conserved end residues are part of each CDR3. A D gene is named only where the DNA matches it firmly. Size is stated for part of the rows, as once, few or many counts, or as a class when the clone is expanded.

d_call j_call clone_size v_call cdr3_nt cdr3_aa
NA TRBJ2-2 NA TRBV9 TGTGCCAGCAGCGTAGGGGGTGGTCAGACCGGGGAGCTGTTTTTT CASSVGGGQTGELFF
NA TRBJ1-1 NA TRBV15 TGTGCCACCAGCAGAGATATGAGCAGACAGAACACTGAAGCTTTCTTT CATSRDMSRQNTEAFF
NA TRBJ2-3 NA TRBV3-1/TRBV3-2 TGTGCCAGCAGCCACTCCGGGACCAAGACAGATACGCAGTATTTT CASSHSGTKTDTQYF
TRBD2 TRBJ2-7 NA TRBV5-1 TGCGCCAGCAGCTTGTGGGGACTAGCGGGAGGCGAGCAGTACTTC CASSLWGLAGGEQYF
NA TRBJ1-4 NA TRBV5-1 TGCGCCAGCAGTGTGGGGGCAGTGACTAATGAAAAACTGTTTTTT CASSVGAVTNEKLFF
NA TRBJ1-2 once TRBV5-1 TGCGCCAGCAGCTTGGCCGGGCAGGGTGGTTATGGCTACACCTTC CASSLAGQGGYGYTF
NA TRBJ2-3 NA TRBV3-1/TRBV3-2 TGTGCCAGCAGCCAAGCAGGGCTTATGGGGGATACGCAGTATTTT CASSQAGLMGDTQYF
NA TRBJ1-2 NA TRBV5-6 TGTGCCAGCAGTTCAGGGGTTGGCTACACCTTC CASSSGVGYTF
NA TRBJ1-2 NA TRBV2 TGTGCCAGCATCAGACAGGCGGGGCATGGCTACACCTTC CASIRQAGHGYTF
NA TRBJ2-3 once TRBV18 TGTGCCAGCCGTTTCGCCGCGTTAGATACGCAGTATTTT CASRFAALDTQYF
TRBD2 TRBJ2-7 NA TRBV5-1 TGCGCCAGCAGCTCTGGACTAGCGGGCTACGAGCAGTACTTC CASSSGLAGYEQYF
NA TRBJ2-7 once TRBV9 TGTGCCAGCAGCGTCGGTCCCCCCGGTTACGAGCAGTACTTC CASSVGPPGYEQYF
NA TRBJ2-1 NA TRBV10-3 TGTGCCATCAGTGGCTCGGACGGGAGCCTTTACAATGAGCAGTTCTTC CAISGSDGSLYNEQFF
NA TRBJ2-5 once TRBV12-3/TRBV12-4 TGTGCCAGCAGCTTTACGGTCCAAGAGACCCAGTACTTC CASSFTVQETQYF
NA TRBJ2-2 NA TRBV27 TGTGCCAGCAGTTTATCGACCTATTGGGGGGAGCTGTTTTTT CASSLSTYWGELFF
NA TRBJ2-1 NA TRBV5-1 TGCGCCAGCAGCTTGGATCCAACGTACAATGAGCAGTTCTTC CASSLDPTYNEQFF
NA TRBJ1-1 NA TRBV28 TGTGCCAGCAGTTTGACAGACTTTAACACTGAAGCTTTCTTT CASSLTDFNTEAFF
NA TRBJ1-3 NA TRBV10-1 TGCGCCACCCTTGGTTTAAGCTTCTCTGGAAACACCATATATTTT CATLGLSFSGNTIYF
NA TRBJ1-2 NA TRBV28 TGTGCCAGCAGTGGAGGGGCGCCGGTGAACTATGGCTACACCTTC CASSGGAPVNYGYTF
NA TRBJ2-5 NA TRBV12-3/TRBV12-4 TGTGCCAGCAGTTTCCGCGCGACCCAGTACTTC CASSFRATQYF
NA TRBJ2-1 NA TRBV28 TGTGCCAGCAGTTTAGACTCCTACAATGAGCAGTTCTTC CASSLDSYNEQFF
NA TRBJ2-5 NA TRBV2 TGTGCCAGCAGTGAGGGTCCCGGCGGAGAGACCCAGTACTTC CASSEGPGGETQYF
NA TRBJ2-1 NA TRBV12-3/TRBV12-4 TGTGCCAGCAGACGGGGGAACAATGAGCAGTTCTTC CASRRGNNEQFF
NA TRBJ2-7 NA TRBV7-9 TGTGCCAGCAGCTTAGCTCGCTCGCCTCTTTCCGGTTCCGAGCAGTACTTC CASSLARSPLSGSEQYF
TRBD1 TRBJ1-6 NA TRBV3-1/TRBV3-2 TGTGCCAGCAGCCAAGGCGGGGGACAGGGCAGGCTCCACTTT CASSQGGGQGRLHF
NA TRBJ2-7 NA TRBV7-8 TGTGCCAGCAGCCCCCTTCGGCTAGCTCGTTACGAGCAGTACTTC CASSPLRLARYEQYF
TRBD1 TRBJ1-5 NA TRBV7-2 TGTGCCAGCAGCTCAACGGGACAGGGTTACCAGCCCCAGCATTTT CASSSTGQGYQPQHF
NA TRBJ2-3 NA TRBV5-1 TGCGCCAGCAGCCCCCTCGGGGCTAGCACAGATACGCAGTATTTT CASSPLGASTDTQYF
TRBD1 TRBJ1-2 NA TRBV6-5 TGTGCCAGCAGCTACAGGGGGAGAGGGTATGGCTACACCTTC CASSYRGRGYGYTF
NA TRBJ2-2 NA TRBV5-1 TGCGCCAGCAGCTTGGAGGCTCGCGGGGAGCTGTTTTTT CASSLEARGELFF
TRBD2 TRBJ2-1 once TRBV2 TGTGCCAGCCGAAGCTCCAGCGGGGGCTACAATGAGCAGTTCTTC CASRSSSGGYNEQFF
NA TRBJ1-1 once TRBV10-2 TGCGCCAGCAGTGAGTGGGGGAACACTGAAGCTTTCTTT CASSEWGNTEAFF
NA TRBJ1-5 few TRBV5-5 TGTGCCAGCAGCGTAACCACTGATCAGCCCCAGCATTTT CASSVTTDQPQHF
NA TRBJ1-1 NA TRBV6-1 TGTGCCAGCAGTGAATTGAGGACAGCCCTAAAGAACACTGAAGCTTTCTTT CASSELRTALKNTEAFF
NA TRBJ2-7 few TRBV6-5 TGTGCCAGTGCACGTCCTGTCGGGACGTACGAGCAGTACTTC CASARPVGTYEQYF
NA TRBJ2-5 few TRBV6-5 TGTGCCACTCGGACAGCTCAAGAGACCCAGTACTTC CATRTAQETQYF
NA TRBJ2-1 NA TRBV21-1 TGTGCCAGCAGCAAAGTGCCAGGGGGCCTAGCGGTCCACAATGAGCAGTTCTTC CASSKVPGGLAVHNEQFF
TRBD1 TRBJ1-1 NA TRBV5-1 TGCGCCAGCAGCTTGGAATGGGGGACAGGCCCGAACACTGAAGCTTTCTTT CASSLEWGTGPNTEAFF